The rows below give T cell receptor beta chains drawn from one sample of a study of a mutant IDH1 vaccine in newly diagnosed glioma. TCRdb keeps only in-frame clones here, not all; method: immunoSEQ multiplex PCR. The table lists more than 20,000 clones, approximately 89% of them singletons. The sequencing here drew on PBMCs, taken from a glioma patient treated with radiotherapy, temozolomide or both. The receptors were sampled from a man younger than 40 with glioma. Both conserved end residues are part of each CDR3. The order of the fields is clone size, J gene, D gene, V gene, CDR3 DNA, CDR3 protein. D genes are given only for firm matches. For some rows the clone size is stated as once, few or many, or as a class when expanded; others skip it.

. TRBJ1-2 TRBD1 TRBV6-5 TGTGCCAGCAGACTTGACAGGGTCGGCTACACCTTC CASRLDRVGYTF
. TRBJ1-6 . TRBV10-3 TGTGCCATCAGACAGCCAGATAATTCACCCCTCCACTTT CAIRQPDNSPLHF
. TRBJ1-1 TRBD1 TRBV7-8 TGTGCCAGCAGCACGATCGGGACAGGGCGTACTGAAGCTTTCTTT CASSTIGTGRTEAFF
. TRBJ2-1 . TRBV5-4 TGTGCCAGCAGCTTTACCGGGGCTTACAATGAGCAGTTCTTC CASSFTGAYNEQFF
. TRBJ1-1 . TRBV5-1 TGCGCCAGCAGCACGGGGACCATCAGATGGAACACTGAAGCTTTCTTT CASSTGTIRWNTEAFF
. TRBJ2-1 TRBD1 TRBV19 TGTGCCAGTAGTATTAGGGGACAGGGAGTCGAGCAGTTCTTC CASSIRGQGVEQFF
. TRBJ2-7 TRBD2 TRBV29-1 TGCAGCGTTGAAGTGGGGGCTAGCGGGATCTACGAGCAGTACTTC CSVEVGASGIYEQYF
. TRBJ1-2 . TRBV9 TGTGCCAGCAGCGAGACCCCGGGAACCTATGGCTACACCTTC CASSETPGTYGYTF
. TRBJ2-7 . TRBV30 TGTGCCTGGAGTGTACGGCAGCGCCAGCCCGGGCAGTACTTC CAWSVRQRQPGQYF
. TRBJ2-5 TRBD2 TRBV7-2 TGTGCCAGCAGCTTAGGACTAGCGGGCCAAGAGACCCAGTACTTC CASSLGLAGQETQYF
. TRBJ2-5 . TRBV2 TGTGCCAGCAGTGAGAGGACAGAGACCCAGTACTTC CASSERTETQYF
once TRBJ2-5 TRBD1 TRBV7-2 TGTGCCAGCAGCCCAGGGGGCGCGTTGGAGACCCAGTACTTC CASSPGGALETQYF
. TRBJ2-7 TRBD1 TRBV10-1 TGCGCCAGCAGTGAGTCACCCGACGGACAGGGTCGGCACGAGCAGTACTTC CASSESPDGQGRHEQYF
. TRBJ1-2 TRBD1 TRBV5-6 TGTGCCAGCAGCGCTGGACAGGGGACGTACTATGGCTACACCTTC CASSAGQGTYYGYTF
. TRBJ1-1 . TRBV5-1 TGCGCCAGCAGGGGGGACGGGAACACTGAAGCTTTCTTT CASRGDGNTEAFF
. TRBJ1-1 . TRBV5-1 TGCGCCAGCAGGGACGCCAGGGGTGAAGCTTTCTTT CASRDARGEAFF
. TRBJ1-1 . TRBV10-3 TGTGCCACCAAGACTTCAGGATTCACTGAAGCTTTCTTT CATKTSGFTEAFF
. TRBJ2-1 TRBD2 TRBV30 TGTGCCTGGAGTGTACAAGCGGGAGCCTACAATGAGCAGTTCTTC CAWSVQAGAYNEQFF
. TRBJ2-7 . TRBV5-1 TGCGCCAGCAGCTTGTCGCAGGCCCCCGGGGAGCAGTACTTC CASSLSQAPGEQYF
. TRBJ2-7 TRBD2 TRBV27 TGTGCCAGCAGTACATTGTCGGCGGGAGGTACGGAGCAGTACTTC CASSTLSAGGTEQYF
. TRBJ1-4 . TRBV6-5 TGTGCCAGCAGTTACGGGGCGGACCCCCGGTGGGGGAAACTGTTTTTT CASSYGADPRWGKLFF
once TRBJ2-2 TRBD1 TRBV7-9 TGTGCCAGCAGGGACAGGAAGGGCACCGGGGAGCTGTTTTTT CASRDRKGTGELFF
. TRBJ2-3 . TRBV11-3 TGTGCCAGCAGCTTAGGCGACGGGGGCGAAAGAGATACGCAGTATTTT CASSLGDGGERDTQYF
. TRBJ2-7 . TRBV5-1 TGCGCCAGCAGCTTGGGACAGACATCCTACGAGCAGTACTTC CASSLGQTSYEQYF
. TRBJ1-1 . TRBV2 TGTGCCAGCAGTGCAGGGTTGGAGATGAACACTGAAGCTTTCTTT CASSAGLEMNTEAFF
. TRBJ2-6 . TRBV27 TGTGCCAGCAGCCCCTTCGTGGGGGACTCTGGGGCCAACGTCCTGACTTTC CASSPFVGDSGANVLTF
. TRBJ1-1 TRBD1 TRBV10-3 TGTGCCATCAGGGGACAGGGGAGTAACGCTGAAGCTTTCTTT CAIRGQGSNAEAFF
. TRBJ1-1 TRBD1 TRBV2 TGTGCCAGCAGTACCCACAGGGGGACGGTGAACACTGAAGCTTTCTTT CASSTHRGTVNTEAFF
few TRBJ2-1 TRBD2 TRBV7-8 TGTGCCAGCAGCCCTGACGGACTAGCGGGAGGGTATGAGCAGTTCTTC CASSPDGLAGGYEQFF
. TRBJ2-7 . TRBV5-1 TGCGCCAGCAGCTTGGATACTCAAACCTACGAGCAGTACTTC CASSLDTQTYEQYF
once TRBJ2-5 TRBD2 TRBV6-5 TGTGCCAGCAGCTTAACTAGCGCAGTTGATAGATACTTC CASSLTSAVDRYF
. TRBJ1-1 . TRBV7-2 TGTGCCAGCAGCAACGGAATGAACACTGAAGCTTTCTTT CASSNGMNTEAFF
. TRBJ2-2 . TRBV6-1 TGTGCCAGCAGTGTTGTGGGGGGAGCTGTTTTT CASSVVGGAVF
. TRBJ1-1 . TRBV5-1 TGCGCCAGCAGCTTGGATAGGGTGAACACTGAAGCTTTCTTT CASSLDRVNTEAFF
. TRBJ2-6 . TRBV7-2 TGTGCCAGCACCCCCGGGGCCAACGTCCTGACTTTC CASTPGANVLTF
. TRBJ1-2 TRBD1 TRBV28 TGTGCCAGCAGAGCCACGGGACAGGATCACTATGGCTACACCTTC CASRATGQDHYGYTF
. TRBJ1-5 . TRBV5-6 TGTGCCAGCAGCTCCAACCCTCAGGGACGGCAGCCCCAGCATTTT CASSSNPQGRQPQHF
. TRBJ2-1 . TRBV19 TGTGCCAGTAGTATCGGGGGTGTGAATGAGCAGTTCTTC CASSIGGVNEQFF
once TRBJ1-1 TRBD1 TRBV7-6 TGTGCCAGCAGCTTAGTTGGGACAGGGGCTGTTGATGCTGAAGCTTTCTTT CASSLVGTGAVDAEAFF
once TRBJ1-1 TRBD1 TRBV11-2 TGTGCCAGCAGCTTTTCGGACAGGCGCACTGAAGCTTTCTTT CASSFSDRRTEAFF
. TRBJ1-1 . TRBV5-1 TGCGCCAGCAGCTTGGTTTTGGGGGCGTCTACTTTCTTT CASSLVLGASTFF
. TRBJ2-7 . TRBV7-9 TGTGCCAGCAGCTTAAGTCAGGGCGGCAACGAGCAGTACTTC CASSLSQGGNEQYF
. TRBJ2-3 TRBD2 TRBV19 TGTGCCAGTAGTATTCGGGTACTAGCGGAGGGGAAAGGGAATACGCAGTATTTT CASSIRVLAEGKGNTQYF
. TRBJ2-7 TRBD2 TRBV28 TGTGCCAGCAGTGCGGGACTAGTCCGCGAGCAGTACTTC CASSAGLVREQYF
. TRBJ1-2 . TRBV4-2 TGTGCCAGCAGCCGCCAAACAGGGTCGTATGGCTACACCTTC CASSRQTGSYGYTF
. TRBJ2-1 TRBD2 TRBV11-3 TGTGCCAGCAGCTTAGATCTAGCGGGGGGCCCCTACAATGAGCAGTTCTTC CASSLDLAGGPYNEQFF
. TRBJ1-1 . TRBV16 TGTGCCAGCAGCTCCAAGGAGGGACCTATGAACACTGAAGCTTTCTTT CASSSKEGPMNTEAFF
. TRBJ2-5 TRBD2 TRBV5-1 TGCGCCAGCACGCTAGCGGGTAAAGAGACCCAGTACTTC CASTLAGKETQYF
. TRBJ2-7 . TRBV6-5 TGTGCCAGCAGTCGAAGACTAGGCAGCTCCTACGAGCAGTACTTC CASSRRLGSSYEQYF
. TRBJ2-3 . TRBV11-3 TGTGCCAGCAGCTTAAACGCCGGCACAGATACGCAGTATTTT CASSLNAGTDTQYF
. TRBJ2-3 . TRBV6-5 TGTGCCAGCCATGGGGTGGCGGCCACAGATACGCAGTATTTT CASHGVAATDTQYF
. TRBJ2-7 . TRBV27 TGTGCCAGCAGTCTATCTACCTTCTACGAGCAGTACTTC CASSLSTFYEQYF
. TRBJ2-7 TRBD1 TRBV30 TGTGCCTGGAGTCGACAGGGGTACGAGCAGTACTTC CAWSRQGYEQYF
. TRBJ1-1 . TRBV6-1 TGTGCCAGCAGTGAAGCGGCGGGGGTGGGCACTGAAGCTTTCTTT CASSEAAGVGTEAFF
few TRBJ2-3 TRBD2 TRBV5-4 TGTGCCAGCAGCTGGGGACTAGCGGGACTCACAGATACGCAGTATTTT CASSWGLAGLTDTQYF